This T cell receptor (beta chain) was sequenced in a study of T cell responses to AZD1222 COVID-19 vaccine. Here immunoSEQ multiplex PCR was the method, and the copy in TCRdb shows in-frame clones only, minus some. The sample lists some 110,000 clones, 90% occurring once. The V gene end was trimmed by 10 bases and the J gene end by 9 bases; junction bases not matched to a gene: 8. This CDR3 is built from 12 residues. CDR1 and CDR2 from the germline V gene are KGHDR and SFDVKD. This TCR was sampled from an adult who received the AZD1222 COVID-19 vaccine. The sample was peripheral blood, taken 28 days after the second AZD1222 dose. The chain recombines TRBV24-1 with TRBJ1-5; 7 bases align to TRBD1. The CDR3 coding sequence is TGTGCCACACAGGGGCCTCCGGGGCCCCAGCATTTT. Encoded protein: CATQGPPGPQHF.